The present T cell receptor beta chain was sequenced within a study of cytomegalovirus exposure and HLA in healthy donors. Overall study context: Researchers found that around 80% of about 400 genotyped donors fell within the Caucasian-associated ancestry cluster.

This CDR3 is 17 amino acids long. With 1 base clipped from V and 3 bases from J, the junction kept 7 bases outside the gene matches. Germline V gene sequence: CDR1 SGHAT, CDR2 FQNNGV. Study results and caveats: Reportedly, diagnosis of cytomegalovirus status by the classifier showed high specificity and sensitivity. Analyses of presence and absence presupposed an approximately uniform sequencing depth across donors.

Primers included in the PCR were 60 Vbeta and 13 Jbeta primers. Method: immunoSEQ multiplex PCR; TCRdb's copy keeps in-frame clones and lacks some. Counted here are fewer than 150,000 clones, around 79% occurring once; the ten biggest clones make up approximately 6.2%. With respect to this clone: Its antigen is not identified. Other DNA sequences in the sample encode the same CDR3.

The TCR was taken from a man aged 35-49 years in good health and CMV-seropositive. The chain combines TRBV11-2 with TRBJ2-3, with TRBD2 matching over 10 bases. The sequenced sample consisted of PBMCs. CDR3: CASSLGFLAGGTDTQYF. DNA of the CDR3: TGTGCCAGCAGCTTAGGGTTCTTAGCGGGAGGAACAGATACGCAGTATTTT.